This is a list of T cell receptor beta chains from one sample in a study of response to subunit inactivated influenza vaccine. TCRdb re-called the RT-PCR reads with MiXCR, one entry per CDR3 protein. The sample has under 950,000 distinct CDR3 sequences, 21% seen once. The sequencing used PBMCs from blood, collected 5 days after vaccination. These receptors all stem from a man aged 45 to 65 who received an inactivated influenza vaccine. Each CDR3 is given with its conserved first and last residue. A D gene is named only where the DNA matches it firmly. The size of a clone is reported for some rows only, either as once, few or many, or as a class for expanded clones.

j_call v_call clone_size d_call cdr3_nt cdr3_aa
TRBJ2-7 TRBV7-9 few TRBD2 TGTGCCAGCAGCTTATTGGTAGCGGGCCACCACTCCTACGAGCAGTACTTC CASSLLVAGHHSYEQYF
TRBJ2-3 TRBV12-3/TRBV12-4 many . TGTGCCACGGTTGCAGGGGCGCACGGCACAGATACGCAGTATTTT CATVAGAHGTDTQYF
TRBJ1-5 TRBV20-1 few . TGCAGTGCTACATACTACGGGGGACAGCCCCAGCATTTT CSATYYGGQPQHF
TRBJ2-6 TRBV6-1 few . TGTGCCAGCAGTGAAGGGGTGTGGAGCTCTGGGGCCAACGTCCTGACTTTC CASSEGVWSSGANVLTF
TRBJ1-2 TRBV6-1 few . TGTGCCAGCAGCGCCACGGGGGACCTGTTTGGCTACACCTTC CASSATGDLFGYTF
TRBJ2-7 TRBV11-1 few TRBD2 TGTGCCAGCACCGACGGATTCTCGGGGCGGGAGGGCTCCTACGAGCAGTACTTC CASTDGFSGREGSYEQYF
TRBJ2-3 TRBV24-1 . TRBD2 TGTGCCACCAGTGACCCTAGCGGGGGAAACACAGATACGCAGTATTTT CATSDPSGGNTDTQYF
TRBJ2-1 TRBV24-1 . . TGTGCCACCAGTGATTTAGGGGGAACTGGCTACAATGAGCAGTTCTTC CATSDLGGTGYNEQFF
TRBJ2-5 TRBV12-3/TRBV12-4 few . TGTGCCAGCAGTTTTGGCAGGGGTTTTTCAGAGACCCAGTACTTC CASSFGRGFSETQYF
TRBJ2-5 TRBV6-5 few TRBD2 TGTGCCAGCAGTACCCGACTAGCGGGGGGGTCGGAGACCCAGTACTTC CASSTRLAGGSETQYF
TRBJ1-1 TRBV5-1 . . TGCGCCAGCAGCTTGTCAGGACGGTCGGTCACTGAAGCTTTCTTT CASSLSGRSVTEAFF
TRBJ2-3 TRBV4-2 few . TGTGCCAGCAGCCAAGATTTGTCTCCCTCCACAGATACGCAGTATTTT CASSQDLSPSTDTQYF
TRBJ2-3 TRBV20-1 . TRBD1 TGCAGTGCGTCGGACAGGGCGGATGTAGATACGCAGTATTTT CSASDRADVDTQYF
TRBJ2-7 TRBV6-1 . TRBD1 TGTGCCAGCAGACAATACCGACAGGGTACCTACGAGCAGTACTTC CASRQYRQGTYEQYF
TRBJ2-2 TRBV15 . TRBD2 TGTGCCACCAGCAGAGTATTTTTGGGACTAGCGGGGAACACCGGGGAGCTGTTTTTT CATSRVFLGLAGNTGELFF
TRBJ2-3 TRBV6-1 few TRBD2 TGTGCCAGCAGGCGGACTAGCGGGGGGGGCGTCGGCACAGATACGCAGTATTTT CASRRTSGGGVGTDTQYF
TRBJ2-5 TRBV6-1 . TRBD1 TGTGCCAGCAGTGAGGGACAGGGGAGAGGAGAGACCCAGTACTTC CASSEGQGRGETQYF
TRBJ2-7 TRBV3-1 few . TGTGCCAGCAGCCAAGATAAGGGCTTAAGGGTGTACTTC CASSQDKGLRVYF
TRBJ1-2 TRBV20-1 . . TGCAGTGCTCCCCGGGCGGGGCCATATTCCTTC CSAPRAGPYSF
TRBJ2-1 TRBV28 . TRBD2 TGTGCCAGCAGAACCACTAGCGCCGTCTACAATGAGCAGTTCTTC CASRTTSAVYNEQFF
TRBJ2-5 TRBV7-2 few TRBD1 TGTGCCAGCAGCGCGGGACAGGGGATGGAGACCCAGTACTTC CASSAGQGMETQYF
TRBJ2-3 TRBV5-5 . . TGTGCCAGCAGCTTGGTCCCCGAAAATACGCAGTATTTT CASSLVPENTQYF
TRBJ2-4 TRBV30 once . TGTGCCTGGAGTGTTGGGGATCCACTAGCCAAAAACATTCAGTACTTC CAWSVGDPLAKNIQYF
TRBJ2-5 TRBV3-1 . TRBD2 TGTGCCAGCAGCCAAAGTTATCTAGCGGGAGTAAAGACCCAGTACTTC CASSQSYLAGVKTQYF
TRBJ2-5 TRBV7-9 . . TGTGCCAGCAGCTTAGAGGGGCCGCTATACCAGTACTTC CASSLEGPLYQYF
TRBJ2-5 TRBV5-1 few . TGCGCCAGCAGCTTGGTTGGGGCCCCGGTCCAAGAGACCCAGTACTTC CASSLVGAPVQETQYF
TRBJ2-1 TRBV4-2 . . TGTGCCAGCAGCCGGGGACTCGTCAATGAGCAGTTCTTC CASSRGLVNEQFF
TRBJ2-6 TRBV12-3/TRBV12-4 . . TGTGCCAGCAGTCCCCTTGGGGCCAACGTCCTGACTTTC CASSPLGANVLTF
TRBJ2-1 TRBV7-9 few TRBD2 TGTGCCAGCAGCTTAGGGACTAGCGGGATCGATGAGCAGTTCTTC CASSLGTSGIDEQFF
TRBJ1-5 TRBV11-1 . . TGTGCCAGCAGCCAAGAGGAGGGGCAGCCCCAGCATTTT CASSQEEGQPQHF
TRBJ1-5 TRBV19 . . TGTGCCAGTAGTATAGAAAGGCATAGCAATCAGCCCCAGCATTTT CASSIERHSNQPQHF
TRBJ2-7 TRBV11-1 few . TGTGCCAGCAGCTTCTCCAACAGTCGCGGCTCCTACGAGCAGTACTTC CASSFSNSRGSYEQYF